The 15 T cell receptor beta chains below come from one sample, sequenced in a study of Graves' ophthalmopathy and Graves' hyperthyroidism. RNA served as the template for amplifying TCR beta CDR3 regions. The library came from an HTBI-primed first-round RT-PCR and a second-round multiplex PCR. TCRdb processed the multiplex PCR reads anew with MiXCR; each CDR3 protein has one entry. The profile shows about 220,000 distinct CDR3 sequences, roughly 21% of them singletons. Source material: peripheral blood. Receptors were obtained from a woman aged 45-65 years with Graves' ophthalmopathy.

The chain has TRBV12-3 or TRBV12-4 and TRBJ1-2; 8 positions match TRBD1. Germline trimming cut 2 bases from V and 8 bases from J; bases unmatched to any gene: 10. The CDR3 is 15 amino acids. This CDR3 reads CASSLRAGGTGGYTF. The CDR3 coding sequence is TGTGCCAGCAGTTTAAGGGCAGGGGGCACAGGAGGCTACACCTTC.

The CDR3 DNA sequence: TGTGCCAGCAGGAAAAGGGACAGGGCCTACGAGCAGTACTTC. Amino acids: CASRKRDRAYEQYF. The chain has TRBV6-1 and TRBJ2-7; 9 bases line up with TRBD1. V lost 6 bases and J lost 2; bases outside the gene matches: 5. This CDR3 region has 14 residues. Germline lookup yields CDR1 MNHNS and CDR2 SASEGT.

V is TRBV7-9 and J is TRBJ1-2; D unclear. The V and J ends lost 3 bases and 8 bases respectively, with 16 bases between them. This CDR3 is built from 14 residues. CDR1 and CDR2 from the germline V gene are SEHNR and FQNEAQ (reference sequence). CDR3 bases: TGTGCCAGCAGCTTGGGCAACGGTCAAGGAGGCTACACCTTC. Amino acid sequence: CASSLGNGQGGYTF.

This clonotype was observed at least ten times. This chain uses TRBV29-1 with TRBJ1-1, with D hard to call. V was cut by 4 bases and J by 0 bases, with 9 bases left in between. The CDR3 length is 13 residues. In germline, CDR1 is SQVTM, CDR2 ANQGSEA. CDR3 region: CSVVEPLNTEAFF. CDR3 coding DNA: TGCAGCGTTGTTGAACCCCTGAACACTGAAGCTTTCTTT.

This clonotype was observed many times. A much more abundant neighbour one base away suggests this may be a read error. This chain uses TRBV6-1 with TRBJ2-2; 8 bases line up with TRBD2. The germline CDR1 and CDR2 sequences are MNHNS and SASEGT. CDR3 size: 13 residues. The ends lost 8 bases at V and 5 bases at J; junction bases unmatched: 4. DNA for the CDR3: TGTGCCAGCCGAGCGGGAGTGACCGGGGAGCTGTTTTTT. Its protein is CASRAGVTGELFF.

This clonotype was seen many times. The rearrangement joins TRBV20-1 to TRBJ1-3; the D gene is possibly TRBD1 (6 bases). Trimming removed 5 bases from V and 0 bases from J, with 11 bases in between. Germline CDR1 and CDR2: DFQATT and SNEGSKA (reference sequence). CDR3 length: 14 residues. This CDR3 is CSAFRTVSGNTIYF. CDR3 in DNA: TGCAGTGCTTTTCGGACAGTCTCTGGAAACACCATATATTTT.

This clonotype was recorded at least ten times. The chain employs TRBV7-8 and TRBJ2-2; D ambiguous. Germline V gene data show CDR1 as SGHVS and CDR2 as FQNEAQ. Trimming removed 0 bases at V and 4 bases at J, with 12 bases between. The CDR3 is 16 amino acids. CDR3 in amino acids: CASSLASHVGTGELFF. The CDR3 nucleotides are TGTGCCAGCAGCTTAGCGTCCCATGTTGGCACCGGGGAGCTGTTTTTT.

This chain links TRBV28 with TRBJ2-5, with D possibly matching TRBD1 (6 bases). In germline, CDR1 is MDHEN, CDR2 SYDVKM. The CDR3 is 14 amino acids. Trimming stripped 2 bases from V and 3 bases from J, with 10 bases between. For the CDR3, the DNA is TGTGCCAGCAGTTTACTGGGACACAAAGAGACCCAGTACTTC. This encodes CASSLLGHKETQYF.

The chain combines TRBV11-2 with TRBJ1-2; tentative D call: TRBD1 (6 bases). The V end was cut by 5 bases, the J end by 2 bases, with 18 bases between. The germline CDR1 and CDR2 sequences are SGHAT and FQNNGV. The CDR3 length is 16 residues. CDR3 region: CASSPSPGHNNYGYTF. The CDR3, as DNA: TGTGCCAGCAGCCCTAGCCCGGGACACAACAACTATGGCTACACCTTC.

This clonotype was seen ten or more times. The chain is built from TRBV20-1 and TRBJ1-6; 10 positions match TRBD1. This CDR3 comprises 15 residues. Losses at the gene ends were 5 bases for V and 9 bases for J; bases not matched to a gene: 10. In germline, CDR1 is DFQATT, CDR2 SNEGSKA (reference sequence). The CDR3 DNA is TGCAGTGCTCTACGAGCGGACAGGGGGATTTCACCCCTCCACTTT. Translating it yields CSALRADRGISPLHF.

This clonotype appeared many times. The chain has TRBV24-1 and TRBJ2-5, with 8 bases aligning to TRBD1. Trimming at V came to 3 bases and at J to 5 bases, leaving 4 bases not matched to a gene. The CDR3 spans 14 residues. The germline gives CDR1 KGHDR, CDR2 SFDVKD. The CDR3 is CATSDQGQVETQYF. The CDR3 DNA is TGTGCCACCAGTGATCAGGGACAGGTCGAGACCCAGTACTTC.

At least ten counts were recorded for this clonotype. This rearrangement joins TRBV7-9 to TRBJ2-7; D uncertain. V was clipped by 1 base and J by 6 bases, with 7 bases between them. The CDR3 consists of 12 residues. Germline assignment: CDR1 SEHNR and CDR2 FQNEAQ (reference sequence). The CDR3 sequence: CASSLEFREQYF. The CDR3 nucleotides are TGTGCCAGCAGCTTAGAATTCCGCGAGCAGTACTTC.

This chain connects TRBV11-2 to TRBJ2-5; D ambiguous. V was cut by 3 bases and J by 5 bases, with 7 bases left in between. CDR3 length: 12 amino acids. CDR1 and CDR2 from the germline V gene are SGHAT and FQNNGV. The CDR3 nucleotides read TGTGCCAGCAGCTTCACGACGGAGACCCAGTACTTC. It codes for CASSFTTETQYF.

This clonotype has a count of ten or more. The chain joins TRBV28 to TRBJ2-3; 8 positions match TRBD1. The CDR3 is 15 amino acids. The V gene's germline CDR1 is MDHEN and CDR2 SYDVKM. V gave up 5 bases and J gave up 4 bases; unmatched junction bases: 8. The CDR3 DNA reads TGTGCCAGCAGTACGACAGGGGATGGAGCAGATACGCAGTATTTT. It specifies CASSTTGDGADTQYF.

The chain has TRBV11-2 and TRBJ2-7; tentative D call: TRBD2 (5 bases). Germline V gene sequence: CDR1 SGHAT, CDR2 FQNNGV. V dropped 1 base and J dropped 7 bases, with 20 bases sitting between them. The CDR3 has 16 amino acids. CDR3 DNA sequence: TGTGCCAGCAGCTTAGGGTTCAGCGGATCTACTAAGGAGCAGTACTTC. It translates to CASSLGFSGSTKEQYF.